This entry lists 3 T cell receptor beta chains sequenced from one sample in a study of T cell responses to AZD1222 COVID-19 vaccine. TCRdb's table, derived via immunoSEQ multiplex PCR, lists solely in-frame clones and lacks some. The sample holds some 170,000 clones, roughly 89% seen once. Specimen: peripheral blood, collected on day 0 of AZD1222 vaccination. The origin of the receptors is an adult in good health.

This chain connects TRBV5-1 to TRBJ2-4, with D maybe TRBD1 (6 bases). The CDR3 extends over 15 amino acids. V lost 0 bases, J lost 8 bases, and 15 bases lay in between. Looked up from germline, CDR1 is SGHRS and CDR2 is YFSETQ. The CDR3 spells CASSLEAGPGDIQYF. The CDR3 DNA reads as TGCGCCAGCAGCTTGGAGGCAGGGCCAGGGGACATTCAGTACTTC.

The chain employs TRBV5-1 and TRBJ1-1, with TRBD1 identical over 8 bases. Trimming removed 1 base from V and 1 base from J; junction bases left unmatched: 3. The CDR3 length is 15 residues. Germline V lookup: CDR1 SGHRS, CDR2 YFSETQ. The CDR3 protein is CASSLSQGANTEAFF. CDR3 in DNA: TGCGCCAGCAGCTTGTCGCAGGGGGCGAACACTGAAGCTTTCTTT.

The J gene is TRBJ1-6, the V gene TRBV3-1 (or the pseudogene TRBV3-2); TRBD1 is a possible D gene (5 bases). Per the germline V gene, CDR1 is LGHDT and CDR2 is YNNKEL (reference sequence). The ends were cut back, 1 base at V and 5 bases at J, with 9 bases in the middle. This CDR3 is built from 15 residues. Here the CDR3 reads CASSQVRQNNSPLHF. In nucleotides, the CDR3 is TGTGCCAGCAGCCAAGTTCGACAGAATAATTCACCCCTCCACTTT.